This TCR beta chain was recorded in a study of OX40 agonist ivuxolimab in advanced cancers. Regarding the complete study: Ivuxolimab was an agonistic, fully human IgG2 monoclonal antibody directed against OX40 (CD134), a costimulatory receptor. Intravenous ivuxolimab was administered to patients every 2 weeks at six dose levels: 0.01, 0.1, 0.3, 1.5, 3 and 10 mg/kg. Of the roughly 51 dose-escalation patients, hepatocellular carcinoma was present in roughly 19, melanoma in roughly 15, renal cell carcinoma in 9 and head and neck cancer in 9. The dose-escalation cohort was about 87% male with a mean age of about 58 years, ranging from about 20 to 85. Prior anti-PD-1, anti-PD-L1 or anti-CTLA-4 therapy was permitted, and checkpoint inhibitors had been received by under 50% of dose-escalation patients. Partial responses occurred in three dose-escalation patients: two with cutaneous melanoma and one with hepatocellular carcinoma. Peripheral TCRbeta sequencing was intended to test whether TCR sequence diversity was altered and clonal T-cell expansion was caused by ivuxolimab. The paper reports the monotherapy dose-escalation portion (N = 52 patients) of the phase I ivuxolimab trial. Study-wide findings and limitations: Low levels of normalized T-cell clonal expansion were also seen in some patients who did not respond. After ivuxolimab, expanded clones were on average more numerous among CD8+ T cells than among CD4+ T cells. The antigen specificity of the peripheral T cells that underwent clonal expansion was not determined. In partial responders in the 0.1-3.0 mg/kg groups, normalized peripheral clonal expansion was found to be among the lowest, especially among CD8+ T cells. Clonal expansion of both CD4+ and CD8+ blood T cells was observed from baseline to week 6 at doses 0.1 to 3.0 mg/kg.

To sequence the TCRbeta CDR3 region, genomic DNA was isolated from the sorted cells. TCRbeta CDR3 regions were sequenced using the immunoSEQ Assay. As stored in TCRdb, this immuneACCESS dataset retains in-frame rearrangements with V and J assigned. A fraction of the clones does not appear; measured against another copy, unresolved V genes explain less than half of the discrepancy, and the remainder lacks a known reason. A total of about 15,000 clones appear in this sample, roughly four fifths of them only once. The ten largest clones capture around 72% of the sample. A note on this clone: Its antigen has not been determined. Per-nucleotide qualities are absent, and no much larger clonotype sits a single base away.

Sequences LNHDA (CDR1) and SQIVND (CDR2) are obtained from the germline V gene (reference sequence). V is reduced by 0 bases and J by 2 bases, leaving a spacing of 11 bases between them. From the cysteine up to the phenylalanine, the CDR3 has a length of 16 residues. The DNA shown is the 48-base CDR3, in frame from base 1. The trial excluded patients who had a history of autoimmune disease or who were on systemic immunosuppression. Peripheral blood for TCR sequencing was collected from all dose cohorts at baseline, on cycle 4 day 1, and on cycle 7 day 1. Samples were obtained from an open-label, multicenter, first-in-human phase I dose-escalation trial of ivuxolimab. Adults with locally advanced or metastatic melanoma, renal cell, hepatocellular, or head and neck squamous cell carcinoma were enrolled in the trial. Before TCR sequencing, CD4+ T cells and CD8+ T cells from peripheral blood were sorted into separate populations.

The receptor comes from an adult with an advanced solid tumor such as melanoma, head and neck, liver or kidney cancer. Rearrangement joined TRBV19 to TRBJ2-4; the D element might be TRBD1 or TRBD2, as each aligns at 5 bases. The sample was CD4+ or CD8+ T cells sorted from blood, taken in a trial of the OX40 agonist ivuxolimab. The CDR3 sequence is CASSIDPGRPKNIQYF. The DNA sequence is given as TGTGCCAGTAGTATAGATCCGGGACGGCCCAAAAACATTCAGTACTTC.